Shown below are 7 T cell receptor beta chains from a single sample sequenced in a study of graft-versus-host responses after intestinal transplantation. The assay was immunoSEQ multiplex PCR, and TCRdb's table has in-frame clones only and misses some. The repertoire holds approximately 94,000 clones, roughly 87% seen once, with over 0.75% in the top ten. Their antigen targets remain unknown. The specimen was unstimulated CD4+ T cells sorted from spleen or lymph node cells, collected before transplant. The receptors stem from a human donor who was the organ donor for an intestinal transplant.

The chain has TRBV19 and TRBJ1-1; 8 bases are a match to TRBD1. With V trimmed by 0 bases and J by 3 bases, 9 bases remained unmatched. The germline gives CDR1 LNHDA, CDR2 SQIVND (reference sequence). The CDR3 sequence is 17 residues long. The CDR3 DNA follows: TGTGCCAGTAGTATAGACCGGACAGGGAATATGTACACTGAAGCTTTCTTT. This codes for CASSIDRTGNMYTEAFF.

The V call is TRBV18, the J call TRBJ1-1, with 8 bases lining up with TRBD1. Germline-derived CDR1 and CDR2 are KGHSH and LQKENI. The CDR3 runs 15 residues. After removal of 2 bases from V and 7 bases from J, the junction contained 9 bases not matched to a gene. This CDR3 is CASSPDQDREGEAFF. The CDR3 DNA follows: TGTGCCAGCTCACCAGACCAGGACAGGGAGGGTGAAGCTTTCTTT.

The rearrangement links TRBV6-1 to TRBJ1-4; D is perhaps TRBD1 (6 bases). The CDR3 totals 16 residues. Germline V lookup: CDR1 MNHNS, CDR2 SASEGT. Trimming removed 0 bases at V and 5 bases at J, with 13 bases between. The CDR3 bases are TGTGCCAGCAGTGAAGCGGGAACAGGGATAAATGAAAAACTGTTTTTT. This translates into CASSEAGTGINEKLFF.

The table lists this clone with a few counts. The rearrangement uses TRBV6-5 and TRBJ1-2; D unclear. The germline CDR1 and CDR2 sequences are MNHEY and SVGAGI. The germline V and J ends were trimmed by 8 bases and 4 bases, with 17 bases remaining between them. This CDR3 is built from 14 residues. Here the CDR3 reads CASLRPSSGYGYTF. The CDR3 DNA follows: TGTGCCAGCCTCCGGCCCAGCAGTGGCTATGGCTACACCTTC.

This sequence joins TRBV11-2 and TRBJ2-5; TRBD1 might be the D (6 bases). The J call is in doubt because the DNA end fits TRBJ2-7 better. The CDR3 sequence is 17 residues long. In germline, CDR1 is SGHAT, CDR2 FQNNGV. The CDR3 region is CASSLDHGTSISYEQYF. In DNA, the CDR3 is TGTGCCAGCAGCTTAGACCACGGGACAAGTATCTCCTACGAGCAGTACTTC.

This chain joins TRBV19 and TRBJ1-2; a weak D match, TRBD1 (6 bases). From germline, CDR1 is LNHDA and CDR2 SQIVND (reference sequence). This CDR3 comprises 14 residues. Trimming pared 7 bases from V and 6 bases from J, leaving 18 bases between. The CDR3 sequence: CASNSWAGAHGYTF. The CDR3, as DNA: TGTGCCAGTAATTCTTGGGCAGGGGCACATGGCTACACCTTC.

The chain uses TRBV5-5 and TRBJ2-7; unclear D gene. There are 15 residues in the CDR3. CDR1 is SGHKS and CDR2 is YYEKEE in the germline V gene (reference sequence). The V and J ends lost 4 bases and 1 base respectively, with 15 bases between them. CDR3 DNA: TGTGCCAGCAGCCTTCCGGGTCTATCGTCCTACGAGCAGTACTTC. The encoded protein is CASSLPGLSSYEQYF. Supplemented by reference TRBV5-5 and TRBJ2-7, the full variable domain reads DAGVTQSPTHLIKTRGQQVTLRCSPISGHKSVSWYQQVLGQGPQFIFQYYEKEERGRGNFPDRFSARQFPNYSSELNVNALLLGDSALYLCASSLPGLSSYEQYFGPGTRLTVT.